These 16 T cell receptor beta chains were sequenced from one sample in a study of response to subunit inactivated influenza vaccine. TCRdb fed the RT-PCR reads into MiXCR, producing one record per CDR3 protein. The sample yields some 570,000 distinct CDR3 sequences, about 10% seen once. These data also featured in a second study, about T cells expressing NK-cell markers. As that report states: Synthesis of TCR beta cDNA relied on 5'RACE template switching carrying UMIs.

The material sequenced was PBMCs from blood, taken on the day of vaccination. These receptors originate from a man aged 45-65 years who received an inactivated influenza vaccine.

The chain combines TRBV20-1 with TRBJ2-3; D ambiguous. CDR3 length: 14 amino acids. Trimming stripped 0 bases from V and 0 bases from J, with 7 bases between. The germline CDR1 and CDR2 sequences are DFQATT and SNEGSKA (reference sequence). For the CDR3, the DNA is TGCAGTGCTAGAGACCCCCCTAGCACAGATACGCAGTATTTT. This translates into CSARDPPSTDTQYF.

The rearrangement joins TRBV3-1 to TRBJ2-2; a weak D match, TRBD1 (6 bases). The V and J ends lost 1 base and 4 bases respectively, with 10 bases between them. The germline CDR1 and CDR2 sequences are LGHDT and YNNKEL (reference sequence). CDR3 length equals 15 residues. CDR3 nucleotide sequence: TGTGCCAGCAGCCAAGCTGGGACACCCACCGGGGAGCTGTTTTTT. It codes for CASSQAGTPTGELFF. The full variable domain, completed using reference TRBV3-1 and TRBJ2-2, is DTAVSQTPKYLVTQMGNDKSIKCEQNLGHDTMYWYKQDSKKFLKIMFSYNNKELIINETVPNRFSPKSPDKAHLNLHINSLELGDSAVYFCASSQAGTPTGELFFGEGSRLTVL.

Many counts were recorded for this clonotype. The rearrangement joins TRBV3-1 to TRBJ1-2; no definite D call. The CDR3 spans 12 residues. Germline CDR1 is LGHDT and CDR2 is YNNKEL (reference sequence). V lost 4 bases and J lost 8, with 11 bases in between. CDR3: CASSPARGGYTF. The DNA of the CDR3 is TGTGCCAGCAGCCCCGCTCGGGGAGGCTACACCTTC.

In this sample, this clonotype turned up a few times. This rearrangement joins TRBV6-2 or TRBV6-3 to TRBJ2-7; D gene uncertain. The V gene's germline CDR1 is MNHEY and CDR2 SVGEGT. V was shortened by 2 bases and J by 3 bases, with 8 bases between the two germline ends. The CDR3 is made up of 13 amino acids. The CDR3 sequence is CASSYKRGYEQYF. In DNA form, the CDR3 reads TGTGCCAGCAGTTACAAACGAGGCTACGAGCAGTACTTC.

The chain carries TRBV12-3 or TRBV12-4 and TRBJ2-5; TRBD1 matches at 8 bases. The V gene end was trimmed by 6 bases and the J gene end by 7 bases; junction bases not matched to a gene: 7. This CDR3 has 13 amino acids. This CDR3 reads CASSSPDRGTQYF. The CDR3 DNA reads TGTGCCAGCAGCTCCCCAGACAGGGGGACCCAGTACTTC.

The table lists this clonotype with many counts. This chain links TRBV19 with TRBJ2-3; TRBD1 aligns across 11 bases. The CDR3 has 14 residues. J gave up 9 bases and V 3 bases, and 5 bases lay outside the gene matches. Germline assignment: CDR1 LNHDA and CDR2 SQIVND (reference sequence). CDR3: CASSMLDRGQTQYF. For the CDR3, the DNA is TGTGCCAGTAGTATGTTGGACAGGGGGCAAACGCAGTATTTT.

V and J are TRBV7-2 and TRBJ2-7, with TRBD1 identical over 8 bases. Germline V lookup: CDR1 SGHTA, CDR2 FQGNSA. CDR3 size: 15 residues. Trimming cost V 4 bases and J 6 bases; bases outside gene matches: 11. As DNA, the CDR3 is TGTGCCAGCAGCTCAAGGACAGGGATAGGGTTCGAGCAGTACTTC. Its translation: CASSSRTGIGFEQYF. The whole variable domain, remainder taken from reference TRBV7-2 and TRBJ2-7, is GAGVSQSPSNKVTEKGKDVELRCDPISGHTALYWYRQSLGQGLEFLIYFQGNSAPDKSGLPSDRFSAERTGGSVSTLTIQRTQQEDSAVYLCASSSRTGIGFEQYFGPGTRLTVT.

This chain connects TRBV19 to TRBJ2-7, with 7 bases that match TRBD1. The junction had 8 bases not matched to a gene; V was cut back by 7 bases and J by 2 bases. The germline CDR1 and CDR2 sequences are LNHDA and SQIVND (reference sequence). This CDR3 contains 14 residues. CDR3 sequence (DNA): TGTGCCAGTAAAGTGCGACAGGGCACCTACGAGCAGTACTTC. Residues: CASKVRQGTYEQYF.

This clonotype came up many times. The chain joins TRBV10-3 to TRBJ1-1; D gene unclear. Germline CDR1 ENHRY, CDR2 SYGVKD. This CDR3 region has 13 residues. The germline V and J ends were trimmed by 6 bases and 0 bases, with 8 bases remaining between them. This CDR3 reads CAISNDLNTEAFF. As DNA, the CDR3 is TGTGCCATCAGCAATGATTTGAACACTGAAGCTTTCTTT.

A few counts support this clonotype. This chain uses TRBV20-1 with TRBJ1-1, with D maybe TRBD1 (5 bases). V lost 1 base and J lost 1, with 10 bases in between. Germline V gene data show CDR1 as DFQATT and CDR2 as SNEGSKA (reference sequence). This CDR3 is 14 amino acids long. CDR3 coding DNA: TGCAGTGCTAGAGTTTCTACAGGGAACACTGAAGCTTTCTTT. Residues: CSARVSTGNTEAFF.

The chain is built from TRBV11-2 and TRBJ2-7; D ambiguous. The CDR3 consists of 15 residues. V was cut by 1 base and J by 2 bases, with 12 bases left in between. Germline V gives CDR1 SGHAT, CDR2 FQNNGV. The CDR3 nucleotides read TGTGCCAGCAGCTTAGGAATTTCCAGGCCCTACGAGCAGTACTTC. Residues: CASSLGISRPYEQYF.

The chain has TRBV7-2 and TRBJ1-4; D is unresolved. V was shortened by 5 bases and J by 5 bases, with 9 bases between the two germline ends. Germline assignment: CDR1 SGHTA and CDR2 FQGNSA. This CDR3 is built from 13 residues. In DNA, the CDR3 is TGTGCCAGCAGCCGGACGTCAAATGAAAAACTGTTTTTT. As protein: CASSRTSNEKLFF.

The J gene is TRBJ2-5, the V gene TRBV7-9, with TRBD2 identical over 10 bases. Germline values: CDR1 SEHNR, CDR2 FQNEAQ (reference sequence). This CDR3 contains 15 residues. Losses at the gene ends were 6 bases for V and 1 base for J; bases not matched to a gene: 5. The CDR3 DNA reads as TGTGCCAGCAGGGCAGCGGGGGGGTTCCAAGAGACCCAGTACTTC. It is translated as CASRAAGGFQETQYF.

The genes are TRBV30 and TRBJ1-4; D is possibly TRBD1 (6 bases). CDR1 and CDR2 (germline): GTSNPN, SVGIG (reference sequence). With 0 bases removed from V and 6 bases from J, the gap between germline ends came to 11 bases. This CDR3 region has 14 residues. CDR3: CAWSVRGHYEKLFF. CDR3 bases: TGTGCCTGGAGTGTAAGGGGACACTATGAAAAACTGTTTTTT.

There are a few counts of this clonotype. The rearrangement joins TRBV27 to TRBJ2-5, with TRBD2 matching over 10 bases. Trimming removed 10 bases from V and 0 bases from J; junction bases left unmatched: 8. CDR1 and CDR2 (germline): MNHEY, SMNVEV (reference sequence). This CDR3 has 15 amino acids. The chain's CDR3 is CATKVSGRYQETQYF. As DNA, the CDR3 is TGTGCCACCAAGGTTAGCGGGAGGTACCAAGAGACCCAGTACTTC.

The chain has TRBV20-1 and TRBJ1-2; tentatively, D is TRBD1 (5 bases). Between the trimmed V and J ends, which lost 4 bases and 4 bases, there was a span of 13 bases. CDR1 is DFQATT and CDR2 is SNEGSKA in the germline V gene (reference sequence). The CDR3 covers 13 residues. DNA for the CDR3: TGCAGTGCTAAACCAAGGGGAAGCTATGGCTACACCTTC. Translating gives CSAKPRGSYGYTF.